This TCR beta chain comes out of a study of vaccination effects on CD4 cells after COVID-19. As for the study in general: Participants were vaccinated with two doses of either the BNT162b2 or mRNA-1273 vaccine.

Assay: immunoSEQ multiplex PCR; the TCRdb copy retains only in-frame clones and omits some. The repertoire consists of tens of thousands of clones, with about 69% occurring once and the leading ten covering approximately 24%. It was after approximately 11 days of culture that CD4+ T cells were isolated. Infection dated between March and December 2020, before the Alpha, Beta and Delta variants reached the United States. Half the medium was replaced with IL-2 medium on days 3 and 7. About this clone: Its specificity is not known.

Germline V lookup: CDR1 LGHDT, CDR2 YNNKEL (reference sequence). Trimming removed 1 base from V and 2 bases from J, with 9 bases in between. The CDR3 totals 16 residues. Sequences were derived from CD4+ T cells from PBMCs cultured without peptide, sampled before COVID-19 vaccination. V is TRBV3-1 (or the pseudogene TRBV3-2) and J is TRBJ2-6; the D gene is possibly TRBD1 (5 bases). The TCR was taken from a human donor who had a prior SARS-CoV-2 infection. The CDR3 protein is CASSQGFRAGANVLTF. The DNA for the CDR3 is TGTGCCAGCAGCCAAGGGTTCAGGGCTGGGGCCAACGTCCTGACTTTC.